Listed below are T cell receptor beta chains from one sample, sequenced in a study of identical twins. TCRdb redid the calling of the 5' RACE reads with MiXCR, one entry per CDR3 protein. The table records about 470,000 distinct CDR3 sequences, roughly a quarter of them present only once. These same data were also listed under a study on T cells expressing NK-cell markers.

Source material: CD4+ T cells sorted from blood. The receptors were gathered from a woman aged 18-29 years in good health. CDR3s include the opening cysteine and the closing phenylalanine or tryptophan.

CDR3aa: CSVESSLVLGDTQYF; j_gene: TRBJ2-3; v_gene: TRBV29-1
CDR3aa: CAIRAGGNQPQHF; j_gene: TRBJ1-5; v_gene: TRBV10-3
CDR3aa: CASSQEAAAYYEQYF; j_gene: TRBJ2-7; v_gene: TRBV4-3
CDR3aa: CAWSVILAGDNEQFF; j_gene: TRBJ2-1; v_gene: TRBV30
CDR3aa: CASSGTLSAGELFF; j_gene: TRBJ2-2; v_gene: TRBV25-1
CDR3aa: CSASLEWGTQYF; j_gene: TRBJ2-5; v_gene: TRBV20-1
CDR3aa: CASSLGGISHEQFF; j_gene: TRBJ2-1; v_gene: TRBV7-9
CDR3aa: CASTSLVRDEQFF; j_gene: TRBJ2-1; v_gene: TRBV6-6
CDR3aa: CASTLLGTSNTGELFF; j_gene: TRBJ2-2; v_gene: TRBV7-9
CDR3aa: CASSQDLRPNRQPQHF; j_gene: TRBJ1-5; v_gene: TRBV4-3
CDR3aa: CASSPPRDTYEQYF; j_gene: TRBJ2-7; v_gene: TRBV18
CDR3aa: CASSLEGGSGELFF; j_gene: TRBJ2-2; v_gene: TRBV5-1
CDR3aa: CASRPTPGGTDTQYF; j_gene: TRBJ2-3; v_gene: TRBV5-1
CDR3aa: CASSLSYQGSTGANVLTF; j_gene: TRBJ2-6; v_gene: TRBV11-2
CDR3aa: CASRRTSGVYNEQFF; j_gene: TRBJ2-1; v_gene: TRBV10-2
CDR3aa: CASSLDWGAAEQYF; j_gene: TRBJ2-7; v_gene: TRBV7-9
CDR3aa: CASSATRASGIETQYF; j_gene: TRBJ2-5; v_gene: TRBV9
CDR3aa: CAIEPSGRNEQYF; j_gene: TRBJ2-7; v_gene: TRBV10-3
CDR3aa: CSARGEGGARGYTF; j_gene: TRBJ1-2; v_gene: TRBV20-1
CDR3aa: CSARDHEGAYEQYF; j_gene: TRBJ2-7; v_gene: TRBV20-1
CDR3aa: CASSPRQGYEQYF; j_gene: TRBJ2-7; v_gene: TRBV12-3/TRBV12-4
CDR3aa: CSASRDMVSYEQYF; j_gene: TRBJ2-7; v_gene: TRBV20-1
CDR3aa: CASSPPRGAAVSGNTIYF; j_gene: TRBJ1-3; v_gene: TRBV18
CDR3aa: CASNTNYGYTF; j_gene: TRBJ1-2; v_gene: TRBV12-3/TRBV12-4
CDR3aa: CSARDDSSGANVLTF; j_gene: TRBJ2-6; v_gene: TRBV20-1
CDR3aa: CASRRDPTFRQYF; j_gene: TRBJ2-7; v_gene: TRBV2
CDR3aa: CASSLETAHLLNSPLHF; j_gene: TRBJ1-6; v_gene: TRBV27
CDR3aa: CASSTGEKGDTQYF; j_gene: TRBJ2-3; v_gene: TRBV5-1
CDR3aa: CASSLLWGGYNEQFF; j_gene: TRBJ2-1; v_gene: TRBV7-8
CDR3aa: CASTAGGSQYF; j_gene: TRBJ2-5; v_gene: TRBV6-2/TRBV6-3
CDR3aa: CATSRALSGGRQDTQYF; j_gene: TRBJ2-3; v_gene: TRBV15
CDR3aa: CASSFRASRRNEQFF; j_gene: TRBJ2-1; v_gene: TRBV12-3/TRBV12-4
CDR3aa: CASSYAPGTALLAGGTYEQYF; j_gene: TRBJ2-7; v_gene: TRBV5-1
CDR3aa: CASSSDRLAEQYF; j_gene: TRBJ2-7; v_gene: TRBV7-2
CDR3aa: CASSLVTGNTGELFF; j_gene: TRBJ2-2; v_gene: TRBV5-6
CDR3aa: CASSSQREGSYEQYF; j_gene: TRBJ2-7; v_gene: TRBV5-6
CDR3aa: CASKRDRAAYEQYF; j_gene: TRBJ2-7; v_gene: TRBV2
CDR3aa: CASSYLPSTGGAYEQYF; j_gene: TRBJ2-7; v_gene: TRBV6-5
CDR3aa: CASSRPSHPDTQYF; j_gene: TRBJ2-3; v_gene: TRBV5-1
CDR3aa: CSARGAATFYEQYF; j_gene: TRBJ2-7; v_gene: TRBV20-1
CDR3aa: CSASGFPAVATNEKLFF; j_gene: TRBJ1-4; v_gene: TRBV20-1
CDR3aa: CASSYQFGPRYQETQYF; j_gene: TRBJ2-5; v_gene: TRBV6-5
CDR3aa: CASSANRDSYGYTF; j_gene: TRBJ1-2; v_gene: TRBV5-6
CDR3aa: CASGSTSGRTDTQYF; j_gene: TRBJ2-3; v_gene: TRBV12-5
CDR3aa: CASSPPTYGYTF; j_gene: TRBJ1-2; v_gene: TRBV18
CDR3aa: CASSPHGGGSTDTQYF; j_gene: TRBJ2-3; v_gene: TRBV9
CDR3aa: CASSTRLSGGNTIYF; j_gene: TRBJ1-3; v_gene: TRBV11-2
CDR3aa: CSARGLLDSYEQYF; j_gene: TRBJ2-7; v_gene: TRBV20-1
CDR3aa: CASSGLTGGKDIQYF; j_gene: TRBJ2-4; v_gene: TRBV9
CDR3aa: CASSLERARDTQYF; j_gene: TRBJ2-3; v_gene: TRBV12-3/TRBV12-4